This T cell receptor beta chain was found in a study of response to subunit inactivated influenza vaccine. This clonotype has a count of ten or more. Via MiXCR, TCRdb re-called the RT-PCR reads, giving one row per CDR3 protein. The sample holds 450,000 to 500,000 distinct CDR3 sequences, 11% seen once. The receptor was derived from a man aged 45-65 years who received an inactivated influenza vaccine. Sequenced here: PBMCs from blood, sampled more than 35 days after vaccination.

This chain's CDR3 is CSALRGTYEQYF. CDR3 nucleotides: TGCAGCGCCCTCAGGGGAACCTACGAGCAGTACTTC. The rearrangement joins TRBV29-1 to TRBJ2-7; D may be TRBD1 (6 bases). Germline V gene lookup returns CDR1 SQVTM and CDR2 ANQGSEA. The ends were cut back, 7 bases at V and 2 bases at J, with 12 bases in the middle. The CDR3 is made up of 12 amino acids.